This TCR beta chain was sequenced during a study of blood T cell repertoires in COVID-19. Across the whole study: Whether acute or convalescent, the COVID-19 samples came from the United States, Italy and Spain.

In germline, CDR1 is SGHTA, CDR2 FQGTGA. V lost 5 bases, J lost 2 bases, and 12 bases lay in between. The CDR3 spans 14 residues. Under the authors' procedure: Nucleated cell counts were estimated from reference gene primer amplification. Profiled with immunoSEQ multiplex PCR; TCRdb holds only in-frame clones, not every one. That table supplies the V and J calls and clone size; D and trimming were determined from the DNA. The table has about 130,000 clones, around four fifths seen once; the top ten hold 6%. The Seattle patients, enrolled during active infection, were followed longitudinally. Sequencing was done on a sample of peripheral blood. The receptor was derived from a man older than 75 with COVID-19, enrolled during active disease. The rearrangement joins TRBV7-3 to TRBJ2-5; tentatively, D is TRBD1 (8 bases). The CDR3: CASSLQGGQETQYF. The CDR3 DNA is TGTGCCAGCAGCCTACAGGGGGGGCAAGAGACCCAGTACTTC.